The T cell receptor beta chain under discussion was sequenced for a study of vaccination and CD4 T cells after COVID-19. The overall study: The cells in question were stimulated using overlapping spike peptides derived from SARS-CoV-2, HCoV-NL63, HCoV-OC43 and HCoV-229E.

This clonotype came up a few times. Its antigen is still unknown. Germline V gives CDR1 SGHTA, CDR2 FQGTGA. This CDR3 spans 16 amino acids. V was shortened by 5 bases and J by 4 bases, with 20 bases between the two germline ends. An Oncomine TCR Beta short-read assay was used to sequence the DNA from cultured CD4+ T cells. MiXCR was run by TCRdb on the PCR reads, yielding one entry per CDR3 protein. The sample carries more than 15,000 distinct CDR3 sequences, approximately 46% recorded once. Whole-study findings and limits: Convalescent patients had a median about 86% of reactive clones appearing only post-vaccination.

Sample treatment: approximately 11-day PBMC culture with coronavirus spike peptide pools or control peptides (ViraFEST assay). The source material was CD4+ T cells from blood, cultured in vitro, sampled before SARS-CoV-2 vaccination. The V gene is TRBV7-3, the J gene TRBJ1-1; a weak D match, TRBD1 (5 bases). This sequence originates from a human donor who had recovered from COVID-19. The CDR3, as DNA: TGTGCCAGCAGCCCGGGACCTAGCCCCCATGGCACTGAAGCTTTCTTT. It specifies CASSPGPSPHGTEAFF.